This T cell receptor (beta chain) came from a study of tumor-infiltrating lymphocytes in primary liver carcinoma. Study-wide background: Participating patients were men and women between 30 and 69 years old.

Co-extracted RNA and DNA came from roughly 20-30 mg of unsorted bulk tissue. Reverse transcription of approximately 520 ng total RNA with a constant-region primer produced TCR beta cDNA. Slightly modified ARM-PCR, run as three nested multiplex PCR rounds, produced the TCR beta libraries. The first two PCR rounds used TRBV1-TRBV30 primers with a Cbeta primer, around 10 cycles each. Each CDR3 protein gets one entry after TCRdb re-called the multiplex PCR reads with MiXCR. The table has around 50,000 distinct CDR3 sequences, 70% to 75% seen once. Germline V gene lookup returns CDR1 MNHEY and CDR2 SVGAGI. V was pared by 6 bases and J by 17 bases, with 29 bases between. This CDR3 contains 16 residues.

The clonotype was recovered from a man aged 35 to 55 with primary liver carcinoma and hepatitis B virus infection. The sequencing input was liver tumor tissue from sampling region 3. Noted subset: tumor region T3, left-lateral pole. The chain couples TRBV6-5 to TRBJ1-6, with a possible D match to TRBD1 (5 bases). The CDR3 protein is CASSRDGLDHNSPIHF. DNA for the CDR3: TGTGCCAGCAGCCGGGACGGGTTAGATCATAATTCACCAATCCACTTT.